This T cell receptor (beta chain) stems from a study of PD-1 blockade in classical Hodgkin lymphoma. Study results and caveats: In CD4+ cells, TCR diversity went up significantly by C4D1, but in CD8+ cells it did not.

The CDR3 consists of 14 residues. V gave up 2 bases and J gave up 4 bases, with 11 bases separating them. Germline V gene lookup returns CDR1 SGHTA and CDR2 FQGNSA. Exposure to brentuximab vedotin varied, and each patient had relapsed following autologous stem cell transplantation. Method: immunoSEQ multiplex PCR; TCRdb's copy keeps in-frame clones and lacks some. The data show more than 12,000 clones, over 70% seen once. In the case of this clone: Antigen unknown.

The TCR sequence derives from a human donor with classical Hodgkin lymphoma. This specimen was peripheral blood mononuclear cells (PBMCs), taken before the second cycle of nivolumab. The chain joins TRBV7-2 to TRBJ1-1; D unclear. DNA for the CDR3: TGTGCCAGCAGCTTAAGTCGACGGTTCACTGAAGCTTTCTTT. It encodes CASSLSRRFTEAFF.